This T cell receptor (beta chain) is from a study of blood T cell repertoires in COVID-19. Turning to the study itself: Collection of acute and convalescent COVID-19 samples took place in the United States, Italy and Spain. Nucleic acid was either cDNA or gDNA, and it came from T cells, B-cell-depleted T cells, or PBMCs.

V was clipped by 3 bases and J by 10 bases; unmatched bases: 7. The length of the CDR3 is 14 residues. Germline V gene data show CDR1 as SGHDT and CDR2 as YYEEEE. Original methodology: Estimation of nucleated cell counts relied on the amplification of reference gene primers. Produced via immunoSEQ multiplex PCR; TCRdb's table is partial and in-frame only. V and J calls and clone size follow that table, whereas D and trimming were derived from the DNA. Of about 250,000 clones listed, 87% are singletons. The rearrangement uses TRBV5-6 and TRBJ2-1, with 10 bases that match TRBD1. Sequencing input: peripheral blood. The receptor was derived from a man younger than 35 with active or convalescent COVID-19. For the CDR3, the DNA is TGTGCCAGCAGCTGGGACAGGGGAGTGAAGGAGCAGTTCTTC. This translates into CASSWDRGVKEQFF.